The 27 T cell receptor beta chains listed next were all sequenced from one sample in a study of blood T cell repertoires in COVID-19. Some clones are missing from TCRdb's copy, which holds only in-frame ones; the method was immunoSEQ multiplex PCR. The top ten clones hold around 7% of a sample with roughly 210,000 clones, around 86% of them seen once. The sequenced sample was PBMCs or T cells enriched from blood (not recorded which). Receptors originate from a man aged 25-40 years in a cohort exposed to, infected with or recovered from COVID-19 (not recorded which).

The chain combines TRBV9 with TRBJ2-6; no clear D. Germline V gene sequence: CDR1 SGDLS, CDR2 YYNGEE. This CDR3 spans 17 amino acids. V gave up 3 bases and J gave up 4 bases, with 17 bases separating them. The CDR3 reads CASSATRHGSGANVLTF. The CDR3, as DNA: TGTGCCAGCAGCGCGACGAGGCACGGGTCAGGGGCCAACGTCCTGACTTTC.

The CDR3 loop is CASRKGMDNQPQHF. The CDR3 DNA sequence: TGTGCCAGCAGAAAGGGGATGGACAATCAGCCCCAGCATTTT. The J gene is TRBJ1-5, the V gene TRBV2; D might be TRBD1 (5 bases). This CDR3 comprises 14 residues. The V and J ends lost 6 bases and 3 bases respectively, with 12 bases between them. Looked up from germline, CDR1 is SNHLY and CDR2 is FYNNEI.

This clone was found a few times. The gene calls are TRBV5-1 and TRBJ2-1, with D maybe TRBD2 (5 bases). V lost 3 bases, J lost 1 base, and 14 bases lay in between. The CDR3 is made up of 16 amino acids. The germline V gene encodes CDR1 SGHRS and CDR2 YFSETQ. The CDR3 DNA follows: TGCGCCAGCAGCTCGGGAAATACACCTTCCTACAATGAGCAGTTCTTC. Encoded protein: CASSSGNTPSYNEQFF.

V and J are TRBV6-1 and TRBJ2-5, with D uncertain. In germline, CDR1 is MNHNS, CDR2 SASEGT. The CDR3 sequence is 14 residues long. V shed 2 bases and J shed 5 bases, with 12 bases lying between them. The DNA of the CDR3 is TGTGCCAGCAGTGAACCCCTCCGGGTGGAGACCCAGTACTTC. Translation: CASSEPLRVETQYF.

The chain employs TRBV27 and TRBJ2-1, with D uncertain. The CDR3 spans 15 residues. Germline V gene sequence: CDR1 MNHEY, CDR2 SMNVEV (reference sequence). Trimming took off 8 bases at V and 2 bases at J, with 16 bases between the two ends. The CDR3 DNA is TGTGCCAGCTTTATTTCGGTAGCCGCCTACAATGAGCAGTTCTTC. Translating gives CASFISVAAYNEQFF.

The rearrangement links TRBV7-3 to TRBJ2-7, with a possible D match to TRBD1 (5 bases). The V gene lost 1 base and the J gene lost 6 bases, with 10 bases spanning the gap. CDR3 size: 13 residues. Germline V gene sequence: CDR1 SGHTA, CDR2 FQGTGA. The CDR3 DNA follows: TGTGCCAGCAGCTTAAGGAAGGGGTTCGAGCAGTACTTC. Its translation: CASSLRKGFEQYF.

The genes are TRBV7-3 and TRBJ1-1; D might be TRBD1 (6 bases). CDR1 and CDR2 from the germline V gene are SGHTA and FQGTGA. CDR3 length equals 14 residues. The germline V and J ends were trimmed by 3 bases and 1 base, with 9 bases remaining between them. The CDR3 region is CASSFGTPNTEAFF. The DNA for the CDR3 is TGTGCCAGCAGCTTCGGGACACCGAACACTGAAGCTTTCTTT.

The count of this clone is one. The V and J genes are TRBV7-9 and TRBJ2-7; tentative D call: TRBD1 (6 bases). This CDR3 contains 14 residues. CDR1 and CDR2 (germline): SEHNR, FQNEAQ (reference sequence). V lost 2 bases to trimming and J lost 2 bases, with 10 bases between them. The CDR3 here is CASSLPDSTYEQYF. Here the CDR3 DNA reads TGTGCCAGCAGCTTACCGGACAGCACCTACGAGCAGTACTTC.

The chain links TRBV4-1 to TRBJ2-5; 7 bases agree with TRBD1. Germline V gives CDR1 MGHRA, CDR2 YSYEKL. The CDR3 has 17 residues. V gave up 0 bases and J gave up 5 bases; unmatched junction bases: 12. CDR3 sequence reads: CASSQERGRGSGETQYF. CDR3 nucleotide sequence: TGCGCCAGCAGCCAAGAACGTGGCAGGGGGTCGGGGGAGACCCAGTACTTC.

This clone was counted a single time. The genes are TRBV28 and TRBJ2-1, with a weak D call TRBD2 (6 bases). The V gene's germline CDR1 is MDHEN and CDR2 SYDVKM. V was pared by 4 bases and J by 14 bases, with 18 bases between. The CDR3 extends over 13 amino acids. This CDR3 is CASSSHPGGGEFF. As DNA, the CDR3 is TGTGCCAGCAGTTCCCATCCCGGCGGAGGGGAGTTCTTC.

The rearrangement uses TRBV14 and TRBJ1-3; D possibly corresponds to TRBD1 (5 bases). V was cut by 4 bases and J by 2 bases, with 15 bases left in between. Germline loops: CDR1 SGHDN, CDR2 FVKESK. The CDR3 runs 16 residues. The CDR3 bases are TGTGCCAGCAGCCCGTACGGTCGGGGGGCTGGAAACACCATATATTTT. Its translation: CASSPYGRGAGNTIYF.

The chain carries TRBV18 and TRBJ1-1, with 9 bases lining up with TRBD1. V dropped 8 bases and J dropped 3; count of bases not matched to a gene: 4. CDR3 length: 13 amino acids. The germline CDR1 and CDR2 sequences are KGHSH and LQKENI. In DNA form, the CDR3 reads TGTGCCAGCGGACAGGGGCCGGACACTGAAGCTTTCTTT. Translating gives CASGQGPDTEAFF.

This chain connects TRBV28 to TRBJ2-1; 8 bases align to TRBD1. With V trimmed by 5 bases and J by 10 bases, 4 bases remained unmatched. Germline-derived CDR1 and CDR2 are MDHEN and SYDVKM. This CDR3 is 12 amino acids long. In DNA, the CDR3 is TGTGCCAGCAGTAAGACAGGGGACGAGCAGTTCTTC. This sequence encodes CASSKTGDEQFF.

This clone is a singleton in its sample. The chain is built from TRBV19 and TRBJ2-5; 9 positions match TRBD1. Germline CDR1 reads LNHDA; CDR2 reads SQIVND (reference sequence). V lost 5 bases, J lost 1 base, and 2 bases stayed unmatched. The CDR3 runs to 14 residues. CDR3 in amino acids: CASSLGQGQETQYF. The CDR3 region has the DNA TGTGCCAGTAGTCTGGGACAGGGCCAAGAGACCCAGTACTTC.

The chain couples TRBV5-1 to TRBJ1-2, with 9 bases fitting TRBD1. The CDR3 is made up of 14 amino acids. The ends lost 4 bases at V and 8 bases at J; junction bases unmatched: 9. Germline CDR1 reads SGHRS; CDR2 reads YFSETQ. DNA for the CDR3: TGCGCCAGCAGCGTACCACAGGGGGCCGCCGGCTACACCTTC. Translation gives CASSVPQGAAGYTF.

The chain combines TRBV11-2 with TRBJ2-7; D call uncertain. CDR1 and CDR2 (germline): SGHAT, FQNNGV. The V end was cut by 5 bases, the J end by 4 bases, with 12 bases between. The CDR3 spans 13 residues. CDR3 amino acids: CASSPHPRYEQYF. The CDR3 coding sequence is TGTGCCAGCAGCCCCCACCCGAGGTACGAGCAGTACTTC.

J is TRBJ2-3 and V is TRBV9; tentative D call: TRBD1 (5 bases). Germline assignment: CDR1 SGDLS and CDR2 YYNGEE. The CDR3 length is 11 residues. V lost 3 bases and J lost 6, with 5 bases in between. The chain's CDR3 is CASSEGDTQYF. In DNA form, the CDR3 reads TGTGCCAGCAGCGAGGGGGATACGCAGTATTTT. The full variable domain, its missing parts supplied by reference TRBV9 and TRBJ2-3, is DSGVTQTPKHLITATGQRVTLRCSPRSGDLSVYWYQQSLDQGLQFLIQYYNGEERAKGNILERFSAQQFPDLHSELNLSSLELGDSALYFCASSEGDTQYFGPGTRLTVL.

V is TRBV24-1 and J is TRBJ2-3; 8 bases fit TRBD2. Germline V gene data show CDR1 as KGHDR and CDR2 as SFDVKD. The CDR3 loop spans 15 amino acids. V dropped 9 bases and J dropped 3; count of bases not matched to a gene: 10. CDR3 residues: CATSVREGVTDTQYF. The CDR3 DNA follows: TGTGCCACCTCAGTTCGGGAGGGTGTGACAGATACGCAGTATTTT.

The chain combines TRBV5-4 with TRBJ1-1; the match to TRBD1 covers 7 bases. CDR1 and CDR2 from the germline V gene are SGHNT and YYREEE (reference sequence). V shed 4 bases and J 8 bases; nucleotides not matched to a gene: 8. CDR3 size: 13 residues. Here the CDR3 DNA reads TGTGCCAGCAGCCCAGGGACAGCAGCGGAAGCTTTCTTT. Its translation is CASSPGTAAEAFF. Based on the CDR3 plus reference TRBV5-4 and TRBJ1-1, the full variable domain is ETGVTQSPTHLIKTRGQQVTLRCSSQSGHNTVSWYQQALGQGPQFIFQYYREEENGRGNFPPRFSGLQFPNYSSELNVNALELDDSALYLCASSPGTAAEAFFGQGTRLTVV.

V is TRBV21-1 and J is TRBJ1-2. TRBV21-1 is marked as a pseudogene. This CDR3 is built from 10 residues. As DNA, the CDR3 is TGTGCCAGCACTACGAATGGCTACACCTTC. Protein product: CASTTNGYTF.

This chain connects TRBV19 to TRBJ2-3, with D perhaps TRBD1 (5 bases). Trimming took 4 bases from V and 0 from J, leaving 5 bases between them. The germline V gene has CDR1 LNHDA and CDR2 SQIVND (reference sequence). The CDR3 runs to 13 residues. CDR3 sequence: CASSKGSTDTQYF. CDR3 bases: TGTGCCAGTAGTAAGGGGAGCACAGATACGCAGTATTTT.

CDR3 region: CVYTGDRAPISYNSPLHF. In nucleotides, the CDR3 is TGTGTATACACGGGGGACAGGGCGCCAATCTCCTATAATTCACCCCTCCACTTT. The rearrangement links TRBV21-1 to TRBJ1-6; TRBD1 was called by the table and not checked on the DNA. TRBV21-1 corresponds to a pseudogene. The CDR3 totals 18 residues.

CDR3: CASSLYSGGTEAFF. The CDR3 DNA reads TGTGCCAGCAGTTTATACTCGGGGGGCACTGAAGCTTTCTTT. The chain is built from TRBV27 and TRBJ1-1; weak D call: TRBD1 (5 bases). The germline V gene has CDR1 MNHEY and CDR2 SMNVEV (reference sequence). V was pared by 1 base and J by 4 bases, with 10 bases between. The length of the CDR3 is 14 residues.

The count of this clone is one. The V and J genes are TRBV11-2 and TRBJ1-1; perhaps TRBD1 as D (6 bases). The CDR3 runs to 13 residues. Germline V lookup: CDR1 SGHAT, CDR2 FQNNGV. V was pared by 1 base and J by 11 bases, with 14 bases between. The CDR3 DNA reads TGTGCCAGCAGCTTAGTACCGGACAGAGGGGCTTTCTTT. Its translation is CASSLVPDRGAFF.

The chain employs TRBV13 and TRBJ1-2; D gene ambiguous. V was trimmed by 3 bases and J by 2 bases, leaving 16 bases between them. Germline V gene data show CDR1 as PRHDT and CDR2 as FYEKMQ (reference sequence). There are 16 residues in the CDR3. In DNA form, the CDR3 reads TGTGCCAGCAGCTTTTCTGGCAGGCCCCCCAACTATGGCTACACCTTC. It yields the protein CASSFSGRPPNYGYTF.

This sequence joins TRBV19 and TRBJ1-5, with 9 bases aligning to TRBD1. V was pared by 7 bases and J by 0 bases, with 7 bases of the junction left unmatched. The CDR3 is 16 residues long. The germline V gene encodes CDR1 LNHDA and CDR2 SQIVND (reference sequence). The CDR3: CASKSGTGSSNQPQHF. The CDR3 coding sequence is TGTGCCAGTAAATCCGGGACAGGGTCTAGCAATCAGCCCCAGCATTTT.

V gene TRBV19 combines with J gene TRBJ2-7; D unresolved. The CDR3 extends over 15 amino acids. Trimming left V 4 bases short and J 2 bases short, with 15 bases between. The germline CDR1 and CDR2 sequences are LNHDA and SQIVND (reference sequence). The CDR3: CASSTDQTHTYEQYF. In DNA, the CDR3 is TGTGCCAGTAGTACCGATCAGACACATACCTACGAGCAGTACTTC.